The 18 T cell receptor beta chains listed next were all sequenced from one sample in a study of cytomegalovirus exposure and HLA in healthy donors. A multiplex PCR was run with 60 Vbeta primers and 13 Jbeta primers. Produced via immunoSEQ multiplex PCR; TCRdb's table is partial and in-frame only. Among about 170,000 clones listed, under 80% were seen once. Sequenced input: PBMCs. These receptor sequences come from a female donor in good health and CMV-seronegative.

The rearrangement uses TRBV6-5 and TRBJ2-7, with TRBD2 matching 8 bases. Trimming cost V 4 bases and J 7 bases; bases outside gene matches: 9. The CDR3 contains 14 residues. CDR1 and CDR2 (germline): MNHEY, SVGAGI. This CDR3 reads CASSSPGLVSEQYF. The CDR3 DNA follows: TGTGCCAGCAGTTCCCCGGGACTAGTATCAGAGCAGTACTTC.

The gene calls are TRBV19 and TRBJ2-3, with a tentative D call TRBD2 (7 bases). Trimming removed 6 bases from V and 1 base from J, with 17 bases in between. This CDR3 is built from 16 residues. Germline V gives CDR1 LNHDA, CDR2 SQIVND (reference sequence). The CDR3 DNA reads TGTGCCAGTAGCCCCCTCCTAGGGGGGGGCACAGATACGCAGTATTTT. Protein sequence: CASSPLLGGGTDTQYF.

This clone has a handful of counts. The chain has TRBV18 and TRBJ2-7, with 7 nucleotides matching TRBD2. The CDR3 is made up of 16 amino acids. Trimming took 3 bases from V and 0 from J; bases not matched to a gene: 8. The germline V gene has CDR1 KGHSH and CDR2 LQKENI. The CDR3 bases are TGTGCCAGCTCACCCCTCTGGGGGAGGGACTCCTACGAGCAGTACTTC. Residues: CASSPLWGRDSYEQYF. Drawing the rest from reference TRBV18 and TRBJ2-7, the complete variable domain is NAGVMQNPRHLVRRRGQEARLRCSPMKGHSHVYWYRQLPEEGLKFMVYLQKENIIDESGMPKERFSAEFPKEGPSILRIQQVVRGDSAAYFCASSPLWGRDSYEQYFGPGTRLTVT.

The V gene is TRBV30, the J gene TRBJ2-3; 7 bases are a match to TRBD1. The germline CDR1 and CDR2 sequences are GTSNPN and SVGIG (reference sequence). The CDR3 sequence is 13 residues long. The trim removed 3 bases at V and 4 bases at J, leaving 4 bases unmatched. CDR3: CAWSYGTADTQYF. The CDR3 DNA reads TGTGCCTGGAGCTACGGGACAGCAGATACGCAGTATTTT.

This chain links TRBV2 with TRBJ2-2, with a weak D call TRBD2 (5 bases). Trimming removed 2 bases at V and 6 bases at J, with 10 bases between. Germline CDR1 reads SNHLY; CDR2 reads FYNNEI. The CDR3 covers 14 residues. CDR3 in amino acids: CASSELGVPGELFF. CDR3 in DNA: TGTGCCAGCAGTGAACTCGGGGTTCCCGGGGAGCTGTTTTTT.

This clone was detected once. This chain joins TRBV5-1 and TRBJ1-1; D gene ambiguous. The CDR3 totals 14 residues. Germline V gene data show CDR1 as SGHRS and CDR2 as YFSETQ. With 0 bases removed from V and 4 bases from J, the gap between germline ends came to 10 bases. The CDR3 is CASSLERVGTEAFF. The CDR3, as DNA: TGCGCCAGCAGCTTGGAGAGGGTTGGCACTGAAGCTTTCTTT.

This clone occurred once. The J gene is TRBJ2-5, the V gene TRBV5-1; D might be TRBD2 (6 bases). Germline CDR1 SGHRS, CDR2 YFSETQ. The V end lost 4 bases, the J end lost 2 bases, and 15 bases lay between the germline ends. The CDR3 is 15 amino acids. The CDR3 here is CASSPGLSQQETQYF. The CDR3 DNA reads TGCGCCAGCAGCCCGGGACTGAGTCAGCAAGAGACCCAGTACTTC.

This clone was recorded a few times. CDR3 region: CAWSSQRGGPDTQYF. CDR3 nucleotide sequence: TGTGCCTGGAGTTCTCAGCGGGGGGGCCCAGATACGCAGTATTTT. The chain is built from TRBV30 and TRBJ2-3; 10 bases fit TRBD2. After removal of 2 bases from V and 4 bases from J, the junction contained 6 bases not matched to a gene. The CDR3 spans 15 residues. Germline V gene data show CDR1 as GTSNPN and CDR2 as SVGIG (reference sequence). The whole variable domain, remainder taken from reference TRBV30 and TRBJ2-3, is SQTIHQWPATLVQPVGSPLSLECTVEGTSNPNLYWYRQAAGRGLQLLFYSVGIGQISSEVPQNLSASRPQDRQFILSSKKLLLSDSGFYLCAWSSQRGGPDTQYFGPGTRLTVL.

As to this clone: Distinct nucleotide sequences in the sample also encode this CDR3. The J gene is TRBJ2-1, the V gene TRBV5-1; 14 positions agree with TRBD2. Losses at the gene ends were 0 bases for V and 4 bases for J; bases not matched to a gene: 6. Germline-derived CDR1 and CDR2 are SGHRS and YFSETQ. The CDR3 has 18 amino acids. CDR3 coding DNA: TGCGCCAGCAGCTTGGGTGGGACTAGCGGGAGCAAGTACAATGAGCAGTTCTTC. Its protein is CASSLGGTSGSKYNEQFF.

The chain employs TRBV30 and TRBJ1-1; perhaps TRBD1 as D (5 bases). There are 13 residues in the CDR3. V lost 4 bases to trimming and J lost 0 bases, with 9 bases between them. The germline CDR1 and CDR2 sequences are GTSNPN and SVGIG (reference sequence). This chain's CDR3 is CAWTVGVNTEAFF. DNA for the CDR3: TGTGCCTGGACTGTAGGGGTGAACACTGAAGCTTTCTTT.

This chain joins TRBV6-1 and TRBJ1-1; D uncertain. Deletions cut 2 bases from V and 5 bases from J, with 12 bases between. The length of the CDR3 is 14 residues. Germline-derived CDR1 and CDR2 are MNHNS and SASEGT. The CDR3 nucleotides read TGTGCCAGCAGTGAATTCGGGATGGGAACTGAAGCTTTCTTT. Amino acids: CASSEFGMGTEAFF.

The CDR3 loop reads CASSGGGGRVAYGYTF. DNA of the CDR3: TGTGCCAGCAGCGGTGGGGGAGGCAGGGTAGCATATGGCTACACCTTC. This chain connects TRBV9 to TRBJ1-2, with a weak D call TRBD1 (5 bases). V lost 3 bases, J lost 5 bases, and 20 bases lay in between. Germline CDR1 SGDLS, CDR2 YYNGEE. CDR3 length equals 16 residues.

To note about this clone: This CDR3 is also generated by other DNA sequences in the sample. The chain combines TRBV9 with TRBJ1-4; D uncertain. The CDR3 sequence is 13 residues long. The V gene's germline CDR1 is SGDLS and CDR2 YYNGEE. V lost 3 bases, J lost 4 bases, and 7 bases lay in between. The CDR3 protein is CASSEGGNEKLFF. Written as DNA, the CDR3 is TGTGCCAGCAGCGAAGGAGGTAATGAAAAACTGTTTTTT.

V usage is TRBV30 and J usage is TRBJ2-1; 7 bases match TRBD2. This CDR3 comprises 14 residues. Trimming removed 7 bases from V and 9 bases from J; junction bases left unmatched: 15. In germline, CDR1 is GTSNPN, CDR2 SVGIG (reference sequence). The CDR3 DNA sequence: TGTGCCTTCGAGGGGAGGGCCGAGTGGGTTGAGCAGTTCTTC. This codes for CAFEGRAEWVEQFF. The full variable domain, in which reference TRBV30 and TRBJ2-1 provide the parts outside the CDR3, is SQTIHQWPATLVQPVGSPLSLECTVEGTSNPNLYWYRQAAGRGLQLLFYSVGIGQISSEVPQNLSASRPQDRQFILSSKKLLLSDSGFYLCAFEGRAEWVEQFFGPGTRLTVL.

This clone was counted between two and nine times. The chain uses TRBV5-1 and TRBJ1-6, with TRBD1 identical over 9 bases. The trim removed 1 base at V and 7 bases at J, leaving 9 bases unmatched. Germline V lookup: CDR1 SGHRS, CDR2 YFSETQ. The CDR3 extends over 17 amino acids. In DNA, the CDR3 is TGCGCCAGCAGCTTGCTCCTCCCCGGGACAGGGAATTCACCCCTCCACTTT. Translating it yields CASSLLLPGTGNSPLHF.

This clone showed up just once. The CDR3 nucleotides read TGTGCCAGCAAAAGAACCGGGGGGGCCCCTGAAGCTTTCTTT. This gives the protein CASKRTGGAPEAFF. The chain couples TRBV25-1 to TRBJ1-1; perhaps TRBD1 as D (6 bases). The V end was cut by 7 bases, the J end by 6 bases, with 18 bases between. Germline V gives CDR1 MGHDK, CDR2 SYGVNS. CDR3 length equals 14 residues. The full variable domain, with the rest looked up from reference TRBV25-1 and TRBJ1-1, is EADIYQTPRYLVIGTGKKITLECSQTMGHDKMYWYQQDPGMELHLIHYSYGVNSTEKGDLSSESTVSRIRTEHFPLTLESARPSHTSQYLCASKRTGGAPEAFFGQGTRLTVV.

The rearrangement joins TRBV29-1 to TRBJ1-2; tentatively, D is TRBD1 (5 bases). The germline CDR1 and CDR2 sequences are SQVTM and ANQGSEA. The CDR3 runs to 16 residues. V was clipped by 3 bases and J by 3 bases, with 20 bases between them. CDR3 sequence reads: CSVENRQGAVDYGYTF. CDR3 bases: TGCAGCGTTGAGAACCGCCAAGGGGCGGTTGACTATGGCTACACCTTC.

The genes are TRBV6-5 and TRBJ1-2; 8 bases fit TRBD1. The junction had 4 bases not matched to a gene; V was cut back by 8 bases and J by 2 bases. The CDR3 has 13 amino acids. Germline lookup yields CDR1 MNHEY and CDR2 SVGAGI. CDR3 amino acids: CASSTGGNYGYTF. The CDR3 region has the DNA TGTGCCAGCTCAACAGGGGGAAACTATGGCTACACCTTC.